This is a list of T cell receptor beta chains from one sample in a study of patients and donors after allogeneic stem cell transplantation. TCRdb redid the calling of the RT-PCR reads with MiXCR, one entry per CDR3 protein. Counted here are about a million distinct CDR3 sequences, roughly 18% occurring once; the ten biggest clones make up 5% to 7.5%. Sequencing was carried out using blood, either unsorted or a sorted T cell fraction (not recorded which). These receptors were obtained from a human donor who was either an allogeneic HSCT recipient or a stem cell or donor lymphocyte infusion donor (not recorded which). It is not recorded whose cells these are; they may come from a transplant donor. The conserved cysteine and the conserved F or W are not part of the CDR3 here. Fields, in order: V gene, CDR3 protein.

>TRBV5-1
ASSFSPANTEAF
>TRBV5-1
ASSLGTGGGEAF
>TRBV2
ASTFSQGLYEQY
>TRBV20-1
SARRRGWADTQY
>TRBV5-1
ASSLTRAGNSHTAYEQY
>TRBV12-3/TRBV12-4
ASRTIDRGSPLH
>TRBV12-3/TRBV12-4
ASRPGLADQETQY
>TRBV7-8
ASSQMWGQGNTEAF
>TRBV6-2/TRBV6-3
ASTRGGDPREGD
>TRBV6-5
ASSYGGLADKKETQY
>TRBV5-1
ASSLDRADEQY
>TRBV2
AGKGAGNAYEQY
>TRBV6-1
ASSLDRDFPSSYEQY
>TRBV20-1
SARSLGQGSYGYT
>TRBV20-1
SATSGGMEDTQY
>TRBV5-1
ASSSTGLSEQY
>TRBV20-1
SASSRDNQPQH
>TRBV5-1
ASSLDDRANSPLH
>TRBV28
ASARTPLGETQY
>TRBV20-1
SARVAATTDTQY
>TRBV10-3
AIRSSGGDYNEQF
>TRBV13
ASSPYRAGRYEQY
>TRBV20-1
SARPGTGIYEQY
>TRBV15
ATSTTEDTEAF
>TRBV5-6
ASSPGQGNTDTQY
>TRBV5-1
ASSPSVMNTEAF
>TRBV20-1
SASFERGDYGYT
>TRBV4-3
ASSQGNRDRGVNEQF
>TRBV12-3/TRBV12-4
ASSLDLAPDTQY
>TRBV12-3/TRBV12-4
ASSSTGLAGFRTDTQY
>TRBV18
ASQPAGVIYEQF
>TRBV5-1
ASSLPSGPTGELF
>TRBV20-1
SLHQDRRLVDT
>TRBV29-1
SVWAKRGTGELF
>TRBV10-3
AIRTGGAYNEQF
>TRBV20-1
SAPRSGSTDTQY
>TRBV7-3
ASSLTRASGNTGELF
>TRBV10-2
ASSDPGQGRLPDLNTGELF
>TRBV7-9
ASSFRPVLP
>TRBV18
ASSPESIPYNEQF
>TRBV12-5
ASGLGQGGFVAEAF
>TRBV6-5
ASSYSVGALGADTQY
>TRBV27
ASSVSSGGAKTQY
>TRBV19
ASSTDNVETQY
>TRBV7-9
ASSLDGGRADNEQF
>TRBV29-1
SGRGSYGYT
>TRBV24-1
ATSERRGLNYGYT